The TCR beta chain described here comes from a study of blood T cells in healthy people across ages. This clonotype has a count of ten or more. The antigen remains unidentified. Germline V gives CDR1 GTSNPN, CDR2 SVGIG (reference sequence). This CDR3 has 11 residues. The germline V and J ends were trimmed by 3 bases and 4 bases, with 6 bases remaining between them. The use of a sample-barcoded 5' primer and a J-beta primer mix characterized a second PCR of about 7 to 12 cycles. Every sample produced at least 3 million CDR3-containing paired-end reads. From the 5' RACE reads, TCRdb called clonotypes with MiXCR, one entry per CDR3 protein. The profile covers approximately 680,000 distinct CDR3 sequences, with roughly 32% appearing a single time and roughly 15% taken by the ten largest. Points from the study as a whole: More naive CD4+ cells and higher diversity marked long-lived donors relative to aged donors.

The V call is TRBV30, the J call TRBJ1-2; D uncertain. The clonotype was recovered from a woman of 80 years or more in good health. Sequences were obtained from blood. This CDR3 is CAWRGFYGYTF. CDR3 DNA sequence: TGTGCCTGGAGGGGGTTCTATGGCTACACCTTC.